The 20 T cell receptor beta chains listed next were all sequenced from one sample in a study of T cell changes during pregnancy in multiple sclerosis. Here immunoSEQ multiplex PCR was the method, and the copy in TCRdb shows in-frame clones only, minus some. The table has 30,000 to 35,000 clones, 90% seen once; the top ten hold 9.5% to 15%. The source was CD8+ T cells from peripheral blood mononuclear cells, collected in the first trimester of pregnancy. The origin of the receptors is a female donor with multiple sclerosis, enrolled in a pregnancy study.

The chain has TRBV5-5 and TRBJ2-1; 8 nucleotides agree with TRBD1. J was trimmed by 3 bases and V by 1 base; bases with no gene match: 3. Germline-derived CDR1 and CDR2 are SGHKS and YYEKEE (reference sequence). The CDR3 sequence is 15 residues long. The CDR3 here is CASSLTGGYYNEQFF. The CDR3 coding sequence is TGTGCCAGCAGCTTGACAGGGGGGTACTACAATGAGCAGTTCTTC.

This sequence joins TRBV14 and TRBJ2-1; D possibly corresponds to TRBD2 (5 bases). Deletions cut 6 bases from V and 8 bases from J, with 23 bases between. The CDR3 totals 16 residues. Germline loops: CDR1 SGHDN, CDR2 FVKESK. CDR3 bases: TGTGCCAGCAGACGCACAAGTGGAGGAATACAAGATGAGCAGTTCTTC. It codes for CASRRTSGGIQDEQFF.

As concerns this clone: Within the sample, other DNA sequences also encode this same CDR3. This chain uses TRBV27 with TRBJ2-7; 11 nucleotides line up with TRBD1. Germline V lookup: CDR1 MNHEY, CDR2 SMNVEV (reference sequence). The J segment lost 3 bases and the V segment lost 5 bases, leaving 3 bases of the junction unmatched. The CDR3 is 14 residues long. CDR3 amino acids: CASSTGTGGYEQYF. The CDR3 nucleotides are TGTGCCAGCAGTACCGGGACAGGGGGCTACGAGCAGTACTTC.

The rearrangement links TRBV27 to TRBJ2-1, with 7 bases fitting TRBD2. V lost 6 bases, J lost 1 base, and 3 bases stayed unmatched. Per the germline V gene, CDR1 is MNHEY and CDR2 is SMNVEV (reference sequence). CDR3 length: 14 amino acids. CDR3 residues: CASSRGSSYNEQFF. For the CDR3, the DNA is TGTGCCAGCAGCCGCGGGAGTTCCTACAATGAGCAGTTCTTC.

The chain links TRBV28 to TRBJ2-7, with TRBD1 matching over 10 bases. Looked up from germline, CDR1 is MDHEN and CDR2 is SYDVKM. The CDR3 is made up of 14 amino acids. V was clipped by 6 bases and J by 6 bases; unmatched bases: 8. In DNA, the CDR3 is TGTGCCAGCAGCCCCCCGGGACAGGGGAGCGAGCAGTACTTC. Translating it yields CASSPPGQGSEQYF.

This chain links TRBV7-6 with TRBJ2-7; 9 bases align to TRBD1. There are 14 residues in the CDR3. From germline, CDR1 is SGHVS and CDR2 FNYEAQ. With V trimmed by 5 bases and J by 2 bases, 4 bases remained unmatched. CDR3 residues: CASSPGTGTYEQYF. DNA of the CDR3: TGTGCCAGCAGCCCAGGGACAGGGACCTACGAGCAGTACTTC.

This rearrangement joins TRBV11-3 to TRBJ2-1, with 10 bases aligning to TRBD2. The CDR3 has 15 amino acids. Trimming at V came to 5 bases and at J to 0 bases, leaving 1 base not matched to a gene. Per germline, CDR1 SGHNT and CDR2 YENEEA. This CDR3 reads CASSPSGSSYNEQFF. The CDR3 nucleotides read TGTGCCAGCAGCCCTAGCGGGAGCTCCTACAATGAGCAGTTCTTC.

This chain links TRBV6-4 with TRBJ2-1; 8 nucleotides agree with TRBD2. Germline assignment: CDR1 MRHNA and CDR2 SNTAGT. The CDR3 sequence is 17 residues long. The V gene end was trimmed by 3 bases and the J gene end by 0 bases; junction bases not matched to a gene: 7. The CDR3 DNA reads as TGTGCCAGCAGTGATACTAGCGGAACCTCCTCCTACAATGAGCAGTTCTTC. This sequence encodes CASSDTSGTSSYNEQFF.

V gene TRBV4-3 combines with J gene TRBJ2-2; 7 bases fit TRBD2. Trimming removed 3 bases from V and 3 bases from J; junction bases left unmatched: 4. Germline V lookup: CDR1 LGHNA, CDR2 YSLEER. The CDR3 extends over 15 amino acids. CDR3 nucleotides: TGCGCCAGCAGCCATTGGCGGGAGTACACCGGGGAGCTGTTTTTT. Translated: CASSHWREYTGELFF.

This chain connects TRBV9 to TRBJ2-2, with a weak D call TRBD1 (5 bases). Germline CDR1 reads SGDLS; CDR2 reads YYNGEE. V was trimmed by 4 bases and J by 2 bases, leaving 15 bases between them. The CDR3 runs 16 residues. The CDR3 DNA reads TGTGCCAGCAGCTCGTCAGGGTCGTCAAACACCGGGGAGCTGTTTTTT. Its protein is CASSSSGSSNTGELFF.

CDR3 region: CASSYSYRGEAFF. CDR3 nucleotide sequence: TGTGCCAGCAGTTACTCGTATCGGGGAGAAGCTTTCTTT. The chain recombines TRBV6-6 with TRBJ1-1; D ambiguous. This CDR3 region has 13 residues. Trimming removed 0 bases at V and 8 bases at J, with 10 bases between. Germline V gene sequence: CDR1 MNHNY, CDR2 SVGAGI (reference sequence).

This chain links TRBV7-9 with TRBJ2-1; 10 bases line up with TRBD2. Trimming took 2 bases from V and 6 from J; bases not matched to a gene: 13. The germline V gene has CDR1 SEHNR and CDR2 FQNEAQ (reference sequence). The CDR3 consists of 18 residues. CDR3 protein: CASSLPGRLAGDFNEQFF. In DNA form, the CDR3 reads TGTGCCAGCAGCTTACCGGGACGCCTAGCGGGAGATTTCAATGAGCAGTTCTTC.

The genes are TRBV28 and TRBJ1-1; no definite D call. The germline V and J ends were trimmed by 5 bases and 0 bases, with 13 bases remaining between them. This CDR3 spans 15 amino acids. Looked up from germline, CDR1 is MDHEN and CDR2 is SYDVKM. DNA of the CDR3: TGTGCCAGCAGTCCACCCCCGCGGCTGAACACTGAAGCTTTCTTT. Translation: CASSPPPRLNTEAFF. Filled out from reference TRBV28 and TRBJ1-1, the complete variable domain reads DVKVTQSSRYLVKRTGEKVFLECVQDMDHENMFWYRQDPGLGLRLIYFSYDVKMKEKGDIPEGYSVSREKKERFSLILESASTNQTSMYLCASSPPPRLNTEAFFGQGTRLTVV.

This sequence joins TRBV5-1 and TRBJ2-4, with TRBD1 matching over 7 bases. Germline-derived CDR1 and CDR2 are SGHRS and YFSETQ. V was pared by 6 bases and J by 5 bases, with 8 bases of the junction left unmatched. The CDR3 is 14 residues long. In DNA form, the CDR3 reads TGCGCCAGCAAAACAGGGGCCCTCGAAAACATTCAGTACTTC. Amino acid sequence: CASKTGALENIQYF.

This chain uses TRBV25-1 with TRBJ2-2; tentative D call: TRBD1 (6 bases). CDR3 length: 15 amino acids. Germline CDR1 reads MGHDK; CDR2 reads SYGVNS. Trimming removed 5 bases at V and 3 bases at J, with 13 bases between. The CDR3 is CASSNRELYTGELFF. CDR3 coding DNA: TGTGCCAGCAGTAACAGGGAGCTCTACACCGGGGAGCTGTTTTTT.

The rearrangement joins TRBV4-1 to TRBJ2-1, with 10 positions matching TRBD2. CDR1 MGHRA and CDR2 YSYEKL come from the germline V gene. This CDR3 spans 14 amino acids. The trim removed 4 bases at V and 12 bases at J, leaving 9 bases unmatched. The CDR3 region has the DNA TGCGCCAGCAGCCGGCTAGCGGGAGCCCGTGGGCAGTTCTTC. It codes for CASSRLAGARGQFF.

The CDR3: CAISVDRAGRTEAFF. In nucleotides, the CDR3 is TGTGCCATCAGTGTAGACAGGGCGGGCAGGACTGAAGCTTTCTTT. V gene TRBV10-3 combines with J gene TRBJ1-1; 7 bases are a match to TRBD1. Germline V gives CDR1 ENHRY, CDR2 SYGVKD. V shed 4 bases, J shed 5 bases, and the junction held 10 bases outside the gene matches. The CDR3 spans 15 residues.

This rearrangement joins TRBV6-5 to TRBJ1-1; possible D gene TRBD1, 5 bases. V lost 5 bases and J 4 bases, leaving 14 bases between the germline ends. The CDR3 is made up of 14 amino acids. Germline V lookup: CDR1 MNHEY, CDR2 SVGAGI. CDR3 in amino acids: CASSRQGLGTEAFF. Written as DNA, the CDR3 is TGTGCCAGCAGTCGGCAGGGCTTAGGCACTGAAGCTTTCTTT.

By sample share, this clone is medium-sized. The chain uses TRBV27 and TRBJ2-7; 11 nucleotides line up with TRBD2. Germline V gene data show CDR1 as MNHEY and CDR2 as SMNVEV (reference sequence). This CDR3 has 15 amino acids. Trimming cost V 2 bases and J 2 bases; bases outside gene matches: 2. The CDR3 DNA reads TGTGCCAGCAGTTTAGGTAGCGGGAGGGCCTACGAGCAGTACTTC. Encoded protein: CASSLGSGRAYEQYF.

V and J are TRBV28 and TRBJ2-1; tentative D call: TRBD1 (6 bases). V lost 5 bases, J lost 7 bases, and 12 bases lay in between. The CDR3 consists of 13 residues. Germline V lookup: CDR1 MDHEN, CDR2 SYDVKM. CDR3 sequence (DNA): TGTGCCAGCAGTCCACAGGGTTCGAATGAGCAGTTCTTC. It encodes CASSPQGSNEQFF.